This is a list of T cell receptor beta chains from one sample in a study of post-analysis software for immune sequencing data. TCRdb reanalysed the PCR reads using MiXCR and keeps one entry per CDR3 protein. The sample lists roughly 430,000 distinct CDR3 sequences, less than 40% occurring once. Sequencing was carried out using blood. The receptors were gathered from a girl aged 2 to 10 with multiple sclerosis. Each CDR3 is given with its conserved first and last residue. Each record gives: J gene, CDR3 length, D gene, clone size, V gene, CDR3 protein, CDR3 DNA. D genes are given only for firm matches. The size field is filled for only some rows; it gives once, few, many or a size class.

J gene: TRBJ2-3
CDR3 length: 15
D gene: TRBD1
clone size: few
V gene: TRBV29-1
CDR3 protein: CSVVTGGDVPDTQYF
CDR3 DNA: TGCAGCGTCGTTACAGGGGGCGATGTACCAGATACGCAGTATTTT

J gene: TRBJ2-1
CDR3 length: 15
D gene: TRBD2
clone size: many
V gene: TRBV29-1
CDR3 protein: CSVVLGSGAYNEQFF
CDR3 DNA: TGCAGCGTTGTTCTGGGAAGCGGGGCCTACAATGAGCAGTTCTTC

J gene: TRBJ1-5
CDR3 length: 13
D gene: .
clone size: once
V gene: TRBV28
CDR3 protein: CASTLRSNQPQHF
CDR3 DNA: TGTGCCAGCACCTTAAGGAGCAATCAGCCCCAGCATTTT

J gene: TRBJ1-1
CDR3 length: 15
D gene: TRBD1
clone size: .
V gene: TRBV27
CDR3 protein: CASSRTGVMNTEAFF
CDR3 DNA: TGTGCCAGCAGTCGGACAGGAGTCATGAACACTGAAGCTTTCTTT

J gene: TRBJ1-1
CDR3 length: 14
D gene: .
clone size: few
V gene: TRBV7-2
CDR3 protein: CASRGGLWKTEAFF
CDR3 DNA: TGTGCCAGCCGGGGGGGGCTTTGGAAGACTGAAGCTTTCTTT

J gene: TRBJ1-6
CDR3 length: 13
D gene: TRBD1
clone size: .
V gene: TRBV25-1
CDR3 protein: CASSAGQDSPLHF
CDR3 DNA: TGTGCCAGCAGTGCCGGACAGGACTCACCCCTCCACTTT

J gene: TRBJ1-1
CDR3 length: 13
D gene: TRBD1
clone size: few
V gene: TRBV29-1
CDR3 protein: CTGTGTGGTEAFF
CDR3 DNA: TGCACGGGTACCGGGACAGGGGGTACTGAAGCTTTCTTT

J gene: TRBJ2-1
CDR3 length: 17
D gene: .
clone size: few
V gene: TRBV12-3/TRBV12-4
CDR3 protein: CASSFYRKQSSYNEQFF
CDR3 DNA: TGTGCCAGCAGTTTTTACAGAAAACAGAGCTCCTACAATGAGCAGTTCTTC

J gene: TRBJ2-7
CDR3 length: 15
D gene: TRBD2
clone size: few
V gene: TRBV6-5
CDR3 protein: CASSPASGGQYEQYF
CDR3 DNA: TGTGCCAGCAGCCCCGCTAGCGGGGGGCAGTACGAGCAGTACTTC

J gene: TRBJ2-3
CDR3 length: 14
D gene: TRBD2
clone size: few
V gene: TRBV29-1
CDR3 protein: CSAEGLVNLDTQYF
CDR3 DNA: TGCAGCGCCGAGGGACTAGTTAATTTGGATACGCAGTATTTT

J gene: TRBJ2-1
CDR3 length: 15
D gene: TRBD1
clone size: .
V gene: TRBV20-1
CDR3 protein: CSASDPRTGYNEQFF
CDR3 DNA: TGCAGTGCTAGCGATCCTAGGACAGGCTACAATGAGCAGTTCTTC

J gene: TRBJ1-2
CDR3 length: 14
D gene: .
clone size: .
V gene: TRBV28
CDR3 protein: CASSFRRGINGYTF
CDR3 DNA: TGTGCCAGCAGTTTCCGCAGGGGAATTAATGGCTACACCTTC

J gene: TRBJ2-3
CDR3 length: 17
D gene: .
clone size: .
V gene: TRBV12-3/TRBV12-4
CDR3 protein: CAGILRAGSYLTDTQYF
CDR3 DNA: TGTGCCGGCATCCTAAGGGCGGGGAGCTATCTCACGGATACGCAGTATTTT

J gene: TRBJ2-7
CDR3 length: 14
D gene: .
clone size: .
V gene: TRBV5-1
CDR3 protein: CASSLGWSSYEQYF
CDR3 DNA: TGCGCCAGCAGCTTGGGATGGAGCTCCTACGAGCAGTACTTC

J gene: TRBJ1-3
CDR3 length: 14
D gene: TRBD1
clone size: few
V gene: TRBV7-2
CDR3 protein: CASSWDSVGNTIYF
CDR3 DNA: TGTGCCAGCAGTTGGGACAGCGTCGGAAACACCATATATTTT

J gene: TRBJ2-3
CDR3 length: 12
D gene: .
clone size: few
V gene: TRBV12-3/TRBV12-4
CDR3 protein: CASRAKFDTQYF
CDR3 DNA: TGTGCCAGCAGGGCGAAGTTCGATACGCAGTATTTT

J gene: TRBJ2-1
CDR3 length: 14
D gene: .
clone size: .
V gene: TRBV5-1
CDR3 protein: CASSQLGTYNEQFF
CDR3 DNA: TGCGCCAGCAGCCAACTAGGGACCTACAATGAGCAGTTCTTC

J gene: TRBJ2-1
CDR3 length: 21
D gene: TRBD2
clone size: few
V gene: TRBV4-1
CDR3 protein: CASSQEIGLAGGSRPYNEQFF
CDR3 DNA: TGCGCCAGCAGCCAAGAAATCGGACTAGCGGGGGGATCGAGACCGTACAATGAGCAGTTCTTC

J gene: TRBJ2-1
CDR3 length: 18
D gene: .
clone size: once
V gene: TRBV6-2/TRBV6-3
CDR3 protein: CASSPSLGAGTRSLEQFF
CDR3 DNA: TGTGCCAGCAGTCCATCCTTAGGGGCCGGGACCAGAAGCCTTGAGCAGTTCTTC

J gene: TRBJ1-1
CDR3 length: 13
D gene: TRBD1
clone size: .
V gene: TRBV13
CDR3 protein: CASSLGTGQKAFF
CDR3 DNA: TGTGCCAGCAGCCTCGGGACAGGGCAAAAAGCTTTCTTT

J gene: TRBJ2-7
CDR3 length: 18
D gene: .
clone size: few
V gene: TRBV4-1
CDR3 protein: CASSQDNSGQGLGCEQYF
CDR3 DNA: TGCGCCAGCAGCCAAGATAACAGCGGGCAGGGCCTGGGGTGCGAGCAGTACTTC

J gene: TRBJ1-5
CDR3 length: 15
D gene: .
clone size: few
V gene: TRBV12-3/TRBV12-4
CDR3 protein: CASSEGILSNQPQHF
CDR3 DNA: TGTGCCAGCAGCGAGGGTATCCTGAGCAATCAGCCCCAGCATTTT